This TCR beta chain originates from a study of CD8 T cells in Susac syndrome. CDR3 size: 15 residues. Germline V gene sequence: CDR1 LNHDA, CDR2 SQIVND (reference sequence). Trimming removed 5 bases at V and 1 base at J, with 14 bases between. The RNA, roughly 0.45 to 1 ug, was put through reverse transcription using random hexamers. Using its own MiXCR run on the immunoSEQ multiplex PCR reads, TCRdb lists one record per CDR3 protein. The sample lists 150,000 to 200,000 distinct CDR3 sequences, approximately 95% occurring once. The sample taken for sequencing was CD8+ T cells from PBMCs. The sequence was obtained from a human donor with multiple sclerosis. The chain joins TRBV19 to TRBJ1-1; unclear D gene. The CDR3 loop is CASSLPEGQNTEAFF. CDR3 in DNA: TGTGCCAGTAGTCTCCCCGAAGGGCAGAACACTGAAGCTTTCTTT.